Reported below is one TCR beta chain. The antigen remains unidentified. The PCR had 60 Vbeta and 13 Jbeta primers. In the original analysis: A later analysis counted around 80 million unique TCR beta chains, some 11 million shared. Profiling relied on immunoSEQ multiplex PCR, and the TCRdb table lists in-frame clones only, not all of them. Clonal size and the V and J genes are those of that table, whereas D and trimming came from the DNA. The data contain about 190,000 clones, about nine tenths of them singletons. This sample was included in a study of cytomegalovirus exposure and HLA in healthy donors. At the level of the study: Most genotyped donors, about four fifths of 300 to 400, had Caucasian-associated genetic ancestry.

V was clipped by 5 bases and J by 4 bases, with 15 bases between them. There are 14 residues in the CDR3. Looked up from germline, CDR1 is MDHEN and CDR2 is SYDVKM. Findings and limits, study-wide: Later analysis indicated greater clonal expansion among HLA-associated TCR beta chains than among equally common other chains.

This TCR came from a young man in good health and CMV-seronegative. The V call is TRBV28, the J call TRBJ2-7, with D possibly matching TRBD1 (6 bases). Sample: PBMCs. In DNA, the CDR3 is TGTGCCAGCAGTGCCCCCACCACAGGGTACGAGCAGTACTTC. Amino acid sequence: CASSAPTTGYEQYF.